Below, 29 T cell receptor beta chains from the same sample are listed, as sequenced in a study of T-cell reconstitution after alpha-beta-depleted transplantation in children. A TCRbeta library incorporating unique molecular identifiers was prepared. TCRdb ran MiXCR on the PCR reads and lists one entry per CDR3 protein. Found here are almost 600,000 distinct CDR3 sequences, 27% of them singletons; the top ten hold 35% to 40%. The input for sequencing was PBMCs, taken before TCRalphabeta/CD19-depleted stem cell transplant. These receptor sequences come from a boy in the first two years of life with Wiskott-Aldrich syndrome, due to receive a stem cell transplant.

Only a few counts were recorded for this clonotype. In nucleotides, the CDR3 is TGCGCCAGCAGCTCTACGGGAGGGCTCAATGAGCAGTTCTTC. This gives the protein CASSSTGGLNEQFF. This chain links TRBV5-1 with TRBJ2-1; 8 positions match TRBD2. V dropped 3 bases and J dropped 6; count of bases not matched to a gene: 5. CDR3 length: 14 amino acids. Per the germline V gene, CDR1 is SGHRS and CDR2 is YFSETQ.

This chain uses TRBV3-1 with TRBJ2-1; 7 nucleotides match TRBD1. CDR3 size: 15 residues. With 3 bases clipped from V and 3 bases from J, the junction kept 5 bases outside the gene matches. The germline V gene has CDR1 LGHDT and CDR2 YNNKEL (reference sequence). CDR3 bases: TGTGCCAGCAGCCATTCTGACAGGGTCTACAATGAGCAGTTCTTC. This gives the protein CASSHSDRVYNEQFF.

This clonotype was observed a handful of times. V gene TRBV5-1 combines with J gene TRBJ2-5, with 9 bases lining up with TRBD1. V trimming: 4 bases; J trimming: 5 bases; junction bases outside the gene matches: 6. Germline loops: CDR1 SGHRS, CDR2 YFSETQ. This CDR3 is built from 14 residues. The CDR3 is CASSPGQGWETQYF. The CDR3 DNA reads as TGCGCCAGCAGCCCGGGACAGGGTTGGGAGACCCAGTACTTC.

The chain employs TRBV20-1 and TRBJ2-5; 12 bases line up with TRBD2. Trimming removed 6 bases from V and 4 bases from J; junction bases left unmatched: 12. Looked up from germline, CDR1 is DFQATT and CDR2 is SNEGSKA (reference sequence). The CDR3 has 16 residues. This CDR3 reads CSATLGTSGWGETQYF. The DNA for the CDR3 is TGCAGTGCAACCCTCGGGACTAGCGGGTGGGGAGAGACCCAGTACTTC.

The chain employs TRBV10-2 and TRBJ2-5; no firm D call. Trimming pared 4 bases from V and 5 bases from J, leaving 11 bases between. The germline gives CDR1 WSHSY, CDR2 SAAADI. This CDR3 region has 13 residues. CDR3 amino acids: CASSVISWETQYF. The DNA of the CDR3 is TGCGCCAGCAGTGTAATTAGCTGGGAGACCCAGTACTTC.

The chain uses TRBV20-1 and TRBJ1-5, with D possibly matching TRBD1 (6 bases). This CDR3 region has 14 residues. Per the germline V gene, CDR1 is DFQATT and CDR2 is SNEGSKA (reference sequence). V was clipped by 5 bases and J by 4 bases, with 15 bases between them. CDR3 region: CSALATGRNQPQHF. CDR3 in DNA: TGCAGTGCTCTTGCTACAGGGAGAAATCAGCCCCAGCATTTT.

The chain employs TRBV21-1 and TRBJ2-7; no DNA check was done on the table's D call, TRBD1. TRBV21-1 is a known pseudogene. This CDR3 is built from 14 residues. This CDR3 is CASNRTGGSYEQYF. The DNA for the CDR3 is TGTGCCAGCAACCGGACAGGGGGCTCCTACGAGCAGTACTTC.

The chain is built from TRBV5-1 and TRBJ2-3; TRBD2 matches at 10 bases. V dropped 0 bases and J dropped 2; count of bases not matched to a gene: 6. Germline V gene data show CDR1 as SGHRS and CDR2 as YFSETQ. The CDR3 extends over 17 amino acids. The CDR3 coding sequence is TGCGCCAGCAGCTTGGGTCCACTAGCGGGATACACAGATACGCAGTATTTT. It yields the protein CASSLGPLAGYTDTQYF.

This clonotype was picked up a small number of times. The chain joins TRBV18 to TRBJ2-1; perhaps TRBD1 as D (6 bases). The CDR3 runs 13 residues. Germline-derived CDR1 and CDR2 are KGHSH and LQKENI. V was pared by 2 bases and J by 5 bases, with 7 bases between. The CDR3 coding sequence is TGTGCCAGCTCACCAAGGGACAACAATGAGCAGTTCTTC. This gives the protein CASSPRDNNEQFF.

Only a few counts were recorded for this clonotype. J is TRBJ2-3 and V is TRBV7-9, with 7 bases fitting TRBD1. V trimming: 5 bases; J trimming: 1 base; junction bases outside the gene matches: 6. Germline V gene lookup returns CDR1 SEHNR and CDR2 FQNEAQ (reference sequence). This CDR3 region has 15 residues. DNA for the CDR3: TGTGCCAGCAGCCTGAGGGACAGAGGCACAGATACGCAGTATTTT. It is translated as CASSLRDRGTDTQYF.

V and J are TRBV28 and TRBJ2-1; D is uncertain. CDR1 is MDHEN and CDR2 is SYDVKM in the germline V gene. The germline V and J ends were trimmed by 6 bases and 4 bases, with 19 bases remaining between them. The CDR3 covers 16 residues. The CDR3 coding sequence is TGTGCCAGCAGAAAGAGAACCTGGACCGGGTACAATGAGCAGTTCTTC. Its protein is CASRKRTWTGYNEQFF.

The chain combines TRBV20-1 with TRBJ1-2; 8 positions match TRBD1. The length of the CDR3 is 14 residues. Germline CDR1 DFQATT, CDR2 SNEGSKA (reference sequence). The V and J ends lost 2 bases and 8 bases, in that order; junction bases with no gene match: 10. The CDR3: CSARPTGGAGGYTF. Here the CDR3 DNA reads TGCAGTGCTAGACCCACAGGGGGGGCTGGGGGCTACACCTTC.

This clonotype has more than one count but fewer than ten. The V call is TRBV3-1, the J call TRBJ1-1, with D perhaps TRBD1 (5 bases). Trimming shortened V by 5 bases and J by 0 bases, and 7 bases separated the two germline ends. Germline values: CDR1 LGHDT, CDR2 YNNKEL (reference sequence). The CDR3 length is 13 residues. CDR3 loop: CASSRGLNTEAFF. The CDR3 DNA reads TGTGCCAGCAGCAGGGGCCTGAACACTGAAGCTTTCTTT.

The chain joins TRBV9 to TRBJ1-3; D not resolved. V gave up 7 bases and J gave up 4 bases, with 12 bases separating them. The CDR3 runs 13 residues. Per the germline V gene, CDR1 is SGDLS and CDR2 is YYNGEE. In DNA form, the CDR3 reads TGTGCCAGCGGGCCCCCTTGGGGAAACACCATATATTTT. Protein product: CASGPPWGNTIYF.

The V call is TRBV20-1, the J call TRBJ1-5; 7 nucleotides align to TRBD1. CDR3 size: 12 residues. Germline CDR1 reads DFQATT; CDR2 reads SNEGSKA (reference sequence). V gave up 7 bases and J gave up 7 bases; unmatched junction bases: 7. The CDR3 protein is CSVTGAGQPQHF. DNA of the CDR3: TGCAGTGTCACAGGGGCAGGGCAGCCCCAGCATTTT.

A few counts support this clonotype. This rearrangement joins TRBV5-1 to TRBJ1-2, with 9 positions matching TRBD1. V dropped 4 bases and J dropped 7; count of bases not matched to a gene: 5. Germline-derived CDR1 and CDR2 are SGHRS and YFSETQ. The CDR3 extends over 13 amino acids. The CDR3 sequence: CASSAPDRGGYTF. DNA of the CDR3: TGCGCCAGCAGCGCCCCGGACAGGGGTGGCTACACCTTC.

V usage is TRBV5-1 and J usage is TRBJ2-1, with 10 bases that match TRBD2. V lost 1 base to trimming and J lost 10 bases; unmatched junction nucleotides: 17. Germline V gives CDR1 SGHRS, CDR2 YFSETQ. The CDR3 has 18 amino acids. The CDR3 sequence: CASSLRRASGSFGVEQFF. CDR3 DNA sequence: TGCGCCAGCAGCTTGCGGAGGGCTAGCGGGAGTTTCGGGGTCGAGCAGTTCTTC.

The chain employs TRBV24-1 and TRBJ1-5; no clear D. This CDR3 comprises 14 residues. The germline V and J ends were trimmed by 1 base and 1 base, with 4 bases remaining between them. The germline CDR1 and CDR2 sequences are KGHDR and SFDVKD. The CDR3 reads CATSDFDSNQPQHF. Here the CDR3 DNA reads TGTGCCACCAGTGATTTTGACAGCAATCAGCCCCAGCATTTT.

Only a few counts were recorded for this clonotype. J is TRBJ2-7 and V is TRBV5-1, with unresolved D. CDR3 length: 13 amino acids. Trimming stripped 0 bases from V and 4 bases from J, with 8 bases between. Per the germline V gene, CDR1 is SGHRS and CDR2 is YFSETQ. CDR3 sequence (DNA): TGCGCCAGCAGCTTGGAGGCCGTTTACGAGCAGTACTTC. Its translation: CASSLEAVYEQYF.

The chain joins TRBV12-3 or TRBV12-4 to TRBJ2-1; D not resolved. The CDR3 is 15 residues long. The V and J ends lost 10 bases and 8 bases respectively, with 24 bases between them. CDR3 nucleotides: TGTGCCACCTCCTACAGCGATCCTCCTCACTATGAGCAGTTCTTC. It codes for CATSYSDPPHYEQFF.

This clonotype was picked up a small number of times. This chain links TRBV12-3 or TRBV12-4 with TRBJ2-5; the D gene could be TRBD1 or TRBD2 (5 bases each). The CDR3 has 14 amino acids. Trimming pared 5 bases from V and 1 base from J, leaving 11 bases between. The CDR3 DNA sequence: TGTGCCAGCAGTCTCGTAGGGACCCAAGAGACCCAGTACTTC. Its translation is CASSLVGTQETQYF.

This chain links TRBV5-5 with TRBJ2-3; 14 nucleotides align to TRBD2. Germline CDR1 is SGHKS and CDR2 is YYEKEE (reference sequence). The CDR3 extends over 18 amino acids. Germline trimming cut 4 bases from V and 4 bases from J; bases unmatched to any gene: 11. The CDR3 DNA reads as TGTGCCAGCAGCATAGGGACTAGCGGGAGTCTTTTTGCAGATACGCAGTATTTT. The encoded protein is CASSIGTSGSLFADTQYF.

The J gene is TRBJ2-3, the V gene TRBV5-1; D is tentatively TRBD1 or TRBD2 (5 bases each). Deletions cut 4 bases from V and 5 bases from J, with 17 bases between. This CDR3 has 15 amino acids. CDR1 is SGHRS and CDR2 is YFSETQ in the germline V gene. The CDR3 nucleotides are TGCGCCAGCAGCCCCCCCAGGGCTCGGGAAGATACGCAGTATTTT. Encoded protein: CASSPPRAREDTQYF.

This clonotype was counted a few times. The V call is TRBV15, the J call TRBJ2-7; tentatively, D is TRBD2 (6 bases). Trimming stripped 3 bases from V and 6 bases from J, with 15 bases between. This CDR3 comprises 14 residues. The germline V gene encodes CDR1 LNHNV and CDR2 YYDKDF (reference sequence). CDR3 sequence reads: CATSSGGLLGEQYF. In nucleotides, the CDR3 is TGTGCCACCAGCAGCGGGGGACTGCTAGGCGAGCAGTACTTC.

The CDR3 bases are TGCAGCGTTCGTCAGGGGAATTGGGGGAGGGCTTCCTACAATGAGCAGTTCTTC. Translation gives CSVRQGNWGRASYNEQFF. The chain has TRBV29-1 and TRBJ2-1, with a weak D call TRBD2 (7 bases). The germline CDR1 and CDR2 sequences are SQVTM and ANQGSEA. The V gene lost 5 bases and the J gene lost 1 base, with 24 bases spanning the gap. CDR3 length equals 18 residues.

Only a few counts were recorded for this clonotype. The rearrangement uses TRBV10-1 and TRBJ2-5; tentative D call: TRBD1 (6 bases). The length of the CDR3 is 11 residues. V lost 6 bases and J lost 6, with 8 bases in between. In germline, CDR1 is WNHNN, CDR2 SYGVQD (reference sequence). The CDR3: CASRQGKTQYF. DNA of the CDR3: TGCGCCAGCAGACAGGGAAAGACCCAGTACTTC.

Only a few counts were recorded for this clonotype. The chain uses TRBV28 and TRBJ1-1, with D uncertain. The CDR3 consists of 12 residues. V was pared by 1 base and J by 4 bases, with 4 bases between. Looked up from germline, CDR1 is MDHEN and CDR2 is SYDVKM. DNA for the CDR3: TGTGCCAGCAGTTTATTGGCCACTGAAGCTTTCTTT. Amino acids: CASSLLATEAFF.

This chain joins TRBV6-4 and TRBJ2-3; TRBD2 matches 13 bases. Germline CDR1 and CDR2: MRHNA and SNTAGT. The CDR3 contains 19 residues. V lost 2 bases and J lost 0; bases outside the gene matches: 8. This CDR3 reads CASSDAPGLAGTSTDTQYF. Here the CDR3 DNA reads TGTGCCAGCAGTGACGCCCCGGGACTAGCGGGGACTAGCACAGATACGCAGTATTTT.

The chain combines TRBV11-2 with TRBJ2-2, with D possibly matching TRBD1 (6 bases). This CDR3 is built from 15 residues. The V and J ends lost 5 bases and 3 bases respectively, with 13 bases between them. The germline CDR1 and CDR2 sequences are SGHAT and FQNNGV. CDR3 in DNA: TGTGCCAGCAGCAACAGCAGGGGCTACACCGGGGAGCTGTTTTTT. Residues: CASSNSRGYTGELFF.